A selection of T cell receptor beta chains follows, all from one sample in a study of tumor-infiltrating lymphocytes in primary liver carcinoma. MiXCR, applied by TCRdb to the multiplex PCR reads, yields one record per CDR3 protein. The sample has about 50,000 distinct CDR3 sequences; around 77% are singletons. Sample: liver tumor tissue from sampling region 5. These TCRs come from a middle-aged man with primary liver carcinoma and hepatitis B virus infection. The CDR3 runs from the conserved cysteine through the conserved F or W. D genes are given only for firm matches. Part of the rows lack a size; the others show once, few, many or a class for expanded clones.

D: TRBD2
V: TRBV29-1
size: NA
J: TRBJ2-3
DNA: TGCAGCGCACCCGGGACTAGCGGCAGGATTATCGATACGCAGTATTTT
CDR3: CSAPGTSGRIIDTQYF

D: TRBD1
V: TRBV28
size: NA
J: TRBJ2-7
DNA: TGTGGAAGCAGTTCAACACAGGGGTGGGAGCAGTACTTC
CDR3: CGSSSTQGWEQYF

D: NA
V: TRBV7-3
size: few
J: TRBJ2-1
DNA: TGTGCCAGCAGCTTAAGGGCCCAGGCGCTTGCGCAGCGGGCCTACAATGAGCAGTTCTTC
CDR3: CASSLRAQALAQRAYNEQFF

D: NA
V: TRBV29-1
size: NA
J: TRBJ1-2
DNA: TGCAGCACCAACCAGGGAGACGACTACGGCTACACCTTC
CDR3: CSTNQGDDYGYTF

D: NA
V: TRBV12-3/TRBV12-4
size: NA
J: TRBJ1-5
DNA: TGTGCCAGCAGAGAAGGGCCCGGGAGTAATCAGGCCCAGCATTTT
CDR3: CASREGPGSNQAQHF

D: NA
V: TRBV5-4
size: once
J: TRBJ2-5
DNA: TGTGCCAGCAGCTTGGACGGGGACGGACAAGAGACCCAGTACTTC
CDR3: CASSLDGDGQETQYF

D: TRBD1
V: TRBV11-2
size: once
J: TRBJ1-6
DNA: TGTGTTAGCGGCTTACACAGGGGGCTTTCACCCCTCCACTTT
CDR3: CVSGLHRGLSPLHF

D: NA
V: TRBV29-1
size: NA
J: TRBJ2-7
DNA: TGCAGCGTCGATACAGGGTATGTCGAAGAGTGGTACTTC
CDR3: CSVDTGYVEEWYF

D: TRBD2
V: TRBV7-2
size: NA
J: TRBJ2-4
DNA: TGTGCCAACAGCTTAGCGGCTAGCGGGAGTCCCAAAAACATTCAGTACTTC
CDR3: CANSLAASGSPKNIQYF

D: NA
V: TRBV5-4
size: NA
J: TRBJ2-2
DNA: TGTGCCAGCAGCCGAAAGACGGCCCGCACCGGGGAGCTACTTTTT
CDR3: CASSRKTARTGELLF

D: TRBD2
V: TRBV11-2
size: NA
J: TRBJ2-1
DNA: TGTGCCAGCAGTTATCCCGGGACTAGCGGTAGCAATGAGCGGTTCTTC
CDR3: CASSYPGTSGSNERFF

D: NA
V: TRBV2
size: many
J: TRBJ1-2
DNA: TGTGCCAGCAGAAGATCCGACAGAAGCTATGGCTACACCTTC
CDR3: CASRRSDRSYGYTF

D: TRBD1
V: TRBV11-2
size: large
J: TRBJ2-2
DNA: TGTGCCAGCAGCCTCCGGGACAGGAGTACCGGGGAGCTGTTTTTT
CDR3: CASSLRDRSTGELFF

D: NA
V: TRBV6-1
size: NA
J: TRBJ2-5
DNA: TGTGCCAGCAGTGAAGGGTGGAGTGACCGCCCGATAGGACAAGAGACCCAGTACTTC
CDR3: CASSEGWSDRPIGQETQYF

D: NA
V: TRBV28
size: NA
J: TRBJ1-1
DNA: TGTGCCAGCAGTTTACTTCTGGGTGTAACTTTCTTT
CDR3: CASSLLLGVTFF

D: NA
V: TRBV7-8
size: NA
J: TRBJ2-2
DNA: TGTGCCAGCAACTACAGAGTCAACACCGGGGAGCTGTTTTTT
CDR3: CASNYRVNTGELFF

D: NA
V: TRBV11-1
size: NA
J: TRBJ2-3
DNA: TGTGCGAGCAACCCACCCTCTGAAGCAGATACGCAGTATTTT
CDR3: CASNPPSEADTQYF

D: TRBD1
V: TRBV6-1
size: NA
J: TRBJ2-6
DNA: TGTGCCGGTACTGGGACAGGGGGTTCTAGGGCCAACGTCCTGACTTTC
CDR3: CAGTGTGGSRANVLTF

D: TRBD2
V: TRBV5-1
size: NA
J: TRBJ2-1
DNA: TGCGCCAGCAGCCACAGAGGAAGCGGGATTCGTGCTAATGAGCAGTTCTTC
CDR3: CASSHRGSGIRANEQFF

D: NA
V: TRBV11-2
size: NA
J: TRBJ2-7
DNA: TGTACCAGCATCTTAGATCACAGGGTCTCCTACAAACAGTACTTC
CDR3: CTSILDHRVSYKQYF

D: NA
V: TRBV10-1
size: NA
J: TRBJ2-7
DNA: TGCACCAGCAGTTCCGGGGGAATGATCTACGAGCAGTACTTC
CDR3: CTSSSGGMIYEQYF

D: TRBD2
V: TRBV14
size: NA
J: TRBJ2-1
DNA: TGTGCCAGCAGTGCTGTAGCGGGATGGGTAAACAATGAGCGGTTATTC
CDR3: CASSAVAGWVNNERLF

D: NA
V: TRBV4-1
size: NA
J: TRBJ1-2
DNA: TGCGCCAGCAGCTCACCGGTCAGGGCGGGGGGCTACACCTTC
CDR3: CASSSPVRAGGYTF

D: NA
V: TRBV6-1
size: NA
J: TRBJ1-2
DNA: TGTGCCAGCAGTGGTTCAAGGGCAAGGATAAAGGCAGAGTCGAACTATGGCTACACCTTC
CDR3: CASSGSRARIKAESNYGYTF

D: TRBD1
V: TRBV14
size: NA
J: TRBJ2-1
DNA: TGTGCCGGCAGCCATGAGGGTCAGTGGACAGGGTACAATGAGCAGTTCTTC
CDR3: CAGSHEGQWTGYNEQFF

D: NA
V: TRBV15
size: NA
J: TRBJ2-7
DNA: TGTGCCACCAGCAGAGACACGTTACGAGTGCAGTACTTC
CDR3: CATSRDTLRVQYF

D: TRBD1
V: TRBV4-2
size: NA
J: TRBJ1-3
DNA: TGTGCCAACAGCCACCTCCAGGGGACAGGAGACACCGTATATTTT
CDR3: CANSHLQGTGDTVYF